What follows are 14 T cell receptor beta chains derived from one specimen sequenced in a study of T cells after yellow fever vaccination. Each CDR3 protein is one row after TCRdb ran MiXCR on the 5' RACE reads. In the table there are under 300,000 distinct CDR3 sequences, roughly 13% of which are singletons. Here the sequenced sample was CD4+ T cells sorted from PBMCs, taken 45 days after the yellow fever booster vaccination. These receptors all come from a man aged 30-40 years who received the YFV17D yellow fever vaccine.

This clonotype was recorded many times. The rearrangement links TRBV7-3 to TRBJ2-3; 9 positions agree with TRBD1. There are 15 residues in the CDR3. CDR1 is SGHTA and CDR2 is FQGTGA in the germline V gene. V lost 5 bases and J lost 0; bases outside the gene matches: 3. The CDR3 DNA is TGTGCCAGCAGCGGAGGACAGGGGAGCACAGATACGCAGTATTTT. Translation: CASSGGQGSTDTQYF.

The J gene is TRBJ2-2, the V gene TRBV20-1, with no clear D. Germline V gene sequence: CDR1 DFQATT, CDR2 SNEGSKA (reference sequence). V lost 1 base and J 6 bases, leaving 6 bases between the germline ends. CDR3 size: 12 residues. CDR3 nucleotides: TGCAGTGCTAGAGCGGGTTCCGGGGAGCTGTTTTTT. This gives the protein CSARAGSGELFF.

This clonotype came up a few times. The gene calls are TRBV20-1 and TRBJ2-1; 7 bases agree with TRBD2. CDR3 length: 14 amino acids. Germline V gene lookup returns CDR1 DFQATT and CDR2 SNEGSKA (reference sequence). V lost 1 base and J lost 7; bases outside the gene matches: 7. CDR3 protein: CSARVGTTTNEQFF. The CDR3 DNA follows: TGCAGTGCTAGAGTTGGGACTACCACGAATGAGCAGTTCTTC.

The chain carries TRBV7-9 and TRBJ2-2, with a weak D call TRBD2 (5 bases). The ends were cut back, 7 bases at V and 4 bases at J, with 13 bases in the middle. Looked up from germline, CDR1 is SEHNR and CDR2 is FQNEAQ (reference sequence). The CDR3 spans 14 residues. The CDR3 spells CASIREFLTGELFF. The CDR3 DNA follows: TGTGCCAGCATCCGGGAATTCCTCACCGGGGAGCTGTTTTTT.

This rearrangement joins TRBV12-3 or TRBV12-4 to TRBJ2-1; 15 bases fit TRBD2. CDR3 length equals 16 residues. Unmatched junction bases numbered 7, after V lost 5 bases and J lost 8 bases. CDR3 in amino acids: CASSPGLAGGRDEQFF. In nucleotides, the CDR3 is TGTGCCAGCAGTCCGGGACTAGCGGGAGGTCGGGATGAGCAGTTCTTC.

In regard to this clonotype: A read error may produce the germline difference seen at one junction end. This CDR3 reads CSTSQPLAGGPKDTQYF. In DNA form, the CDR3 reads TGCAGTACTAGCCAACCCCTAGCGGGAGGGCCGAAAGATACGCAGTATTTT. The rearrangement links TRBV20-1 to TRBJ2-3, with 12 bases matching TRBD2. CDR1 DFQATT and CDR2 SNEGSKA come from the germline V gene (reference sequence). The CDR3 covers 17 residues.

The chain links TRBV5-6 to TRBJ2-3, with D perhaps TRBD2 (5 bases). Deletions cut 2 bases from V and 4 bases from J, with 11 bases between. The CDR3 sequence is 14 residues long. Germline V lookup: CDR1 SGHDT, CDR2 YYEEEE. The CDR3 nucleotides read TGTGCCAGCAGCTTTATTGATAGCGCAGATACGCAGTATTTT. Translating it yields CASSFIDSADTQYF.

The rearrangement uses TRBV5-1 and TRBJ2-1, with D possibly TRBD2 on 6 matching bases. V was clipped by 0 bases and J by 9 bases, with 19 bases between them. This CDR3 comprises 16 residues. The germline gives CDR1 SGHRS, CDR2 YFSETQ. CDR3 DNA sequence: TGCGCCAGCAGCTTGGCGACTAGATGGCGGGATAGTGAGCAGTTCTTC. This translates into CASSLATRWRDSEQFF.

This chain joins TRBV4-3 and TRBJ2-3; 9 positions match TRBD2. CDR3 length: 18 residues. Germline CDR1 LGHNA, CDR2 YSLEER. With V trimmed by 2 bases and J by 0 bases, 9 bases remained unmatched. The CDR3 sequence is CASSQPPGLADSTDTQYF. The CDR3 DNA reads TGCGCCAGCAGCCAACCGCCGGGACTAGCAGATAGCACAGATACGCAGTATTTT.

This clonotype has only a few counts. The rearrangement links TRBV20-1 to TRBJ2-3, with TRBD2 matching over 8 bases. CDR1 is DFQATT, CDR2 SNEGSKA, per germline (reference sequence). The CDR3 sequence is 13 residues long. The V and J ends lost 0 bases and 12 bases, in that order; junction bases with no gene match: 8. CDR3: CSARDTIAGSQYF. CDR3 coding DNA: TGCAGTGCTAGAGATACTATAGCGGGAAGTCAGTATTTT.

This clonotype was counted at least ten times. The genes are TRBV12-3 or TRBV12-4 and TRBJ2-4, with D possibly being TRBD1 (6 bases). V dropped 6 bases and J dropped 5 bases, with 17 bases sitting between them. The CDR3 totals 15 residues. This CDR3 is CASSHRDQDENIQYF. CDR3 nucleotide sequence: TGTGCCAGCAGCCACAGGGATCAGGACGAAAACATTCAGTACTTC.

V and J are TRBV5-1 and TRBJ2-1; 9 bases are a match to TRBD2. The germline V gene encodes CDR1 SGHRS and CDR2 YFSETQ. CDR3 length: 16 amino acids. V lost 3 bases, J lost 3 bases, and 7 bases stayed unmatched. CDR3: CASSYALAGLYNEQFF. Written as DNA, the CDR3 is TGCGCCAGCAGCTATGCTCTAGCGGGACTCTACAATGAGCAGTTCTTC.

This clonotype was recorded a few times. The rearrangement links TRBV9 to TRBJ2-1, with a weak D call TRBD1 (6 bases). Germline CDR1 reads SGDLS; CDR2 reads YYNGEE. The CDR3 is 16 residues long. V was clipped by 0 bases and J by 5 bases, with 15 bases between them. CDR3 sequence (DNA): TGTGCCAGCAGCGTAGAGGGGGTTGCGGTTAACAATGAGCAGTTCTTC. Translated, it gives CASSVEGVAVNNEQFF.

The sample holds a few counts of this clonotype. The chain recombines TRBV6-1 with TRBJ1-1; D unclear. The CDR3 runs to 13 residues. The V and J ends lost 6 bases and 4 bases respectively, with 12 bases between them. The germline CDR1 and CDR2 sequences are MNHNS and SASEGT. The CDR3: CASRDSARTEAFF. DNA of the CDR3: TGTGCCAGCAGGGATTCAGCGCGCACTGAAGCTTTCTTT.